Below, 15 T cell receptor beta chains from the same sample are listed, as sequenced in a study of tumor and adjacent non-tumor tissue in lung cancer (dated by TCRdb to the late 2010s). RNA was extracted from bulk unsorted tissue and checked for quality with a NanoDrop ND-1000 and an Agilent 2100. Preparation of the library involved multiplex PCR. Sequencing was carried out with an Illumina HiSeq 2500. TCRbeta libraries were constructed through three rounds of nested PCR with primers (Table S4) according to protocols modified from ARM-PCR. TCRdb passed the public sequencing reads through fastp at Q25 and MiXCR, retaining productive beta sequences. Each entry is one CDR3 protein sequence, shown with its most common DNA and genes. This sample lists over 130,000 distinct CDR3 sequences; about 71% were detected once. The ten largest clones represent 18% of the sample. Sequencing input: lung tumor tissue. All receptors derive from a man in his sixties with small cell lung cancer.

This clonotype was observed once. Just one base apart from a much larger clone, this may be a read error. The J gene is TRBJ2-3, the V gene TRBV6-2 or TRBV6-3, with 9 positions matching TRBD2. The CDR3 extends over 15 amino acids. CDR1 is MNHEY, CDR2 SVGEGT, per germline. In DNA form, the CDR3 reads TGTGTCAGCAGTTACGCGGGAGGGCCATCAGATACGCAGTATTTT. Residues: CVSSYAGGPSDTQYF.

Details on this clonotype: A junction boundary mismatches the germline segment, possibly from a read error. The chain recombines TRBV11-2 with TRBJ2-3; 12 bases fit TRBD2. CDR1 SGHAT and CDR2 FQNNGV come from the germline V gene. This CDR3 is built from 16 residues. The CDR3 region has the DNA TGTGCCAGCAGCTCGGCTCTAGCGGGAGGGGCAGATACGCACTATTTT. The encoded protein is CASSSALAGGADTHYF.

A word on this clonotype: The junction departs from the called germline gene at one end, perhaps through a read error. V gene TRBV10-3 combines with J gene TRBJ1-3, with TRBD1 as a possible D gene (5 bases). Germline V gives CDR1 ENHRY, CDR2 SYGVKD. The CDR3 contains 14 residues. As DNA, the CDR3 is TGTACCATCAGTGACTCTGGGGGTGGAAACACCATATATTTT. Its protein product is CTISDSGGGNTIYF.

This clonotype appeared many times. V is TRBV29-1 and J is TRBJ2-2; D is possibly TRBD1 (6 bases). The CDR3 has 14 amino acids. Germline CDR1 is SQVTM and CDR2 is ANQGSEA. V gave up 6 bases and J gave up 1 base, with 12 bases separating them. The DNA of the CDR3 is TGCAGCGTCACCGGGACATTGAACACCGGGGAGCTGTTTTTT. It is translated as CSVTGTLNTGELFF.

This clonotype is a singleton in its sample. The junction departs from the called germline gene at one end, perhaps through a read error. V and J are TRBV14 and TRBJ2-3; D remains ambiguous. The CDR3 has 16 amino acids. Germline V gene sequence: CDR1 SGHDN, CDR2 FVKESK. This CDR3 is CASSLGRLISVDTHYF. The CDR3, as DNA: TGTGCCAGCAGCCTAGGACGGCTGATTTCTGTAGATACGCACTATTTT. Combining the CDR3 with reference TRBV14 and TRBJ2-3 gives the whole variable domain EAGVTQFPSHSVIEKGQTVTLRCDPISGHDNLYWYRRVMGKEIKFLLHFVKESKQDESGMPNNRFLAERTGGTYSTLKVQPAELEDSGVYFCASSLGRLISVDTHYFGPGTRLTVL.

The chain combines TRBV30 with TRBJ2-6; D gene uncertain. Deletions cut 1 base from V and 2 bases from J, with 12 bases between. The V gene's germline CDR1 is GTSNPN and CDR2 SVGIG (reference sequence). The CDR3 loop spans 16 amino acids. CDR3 bases: TGTGCCTGGAGTGCCACCACAGTGGCTGGGGCCAACGTCCTGACTTTC. Residues: CAWSATTVAGANVLTF.

Worth noting for this clonotype: Since a much larger clone is just one base distant, this may be a read error. The gene calls are TRBV20-1 and TRBJ2-3, with 8 bases that match TRBD2. Looked up from germline, CDR1 is DFQATT and CDR2 is SNEGSKA (reference sequence). This CDR3 has 13 residues. Unmatched junction bases numbered 6, after V lost 5 bases and J lost 5 bases. CDR3 region: CSASRGLVDTQYF. DNA of the CDR3: TGCAGTGCTTCCCGGGGACTAGTAGATACGCAGTATTTT.

On this clonotype: A read error may be the cause here, since a much bigger clone is one base away. The V and J genes are TRBV20-1 and TRBJ1-1; 9 nucleotides align to TRBD1. CDR1 and CDR2 (germline): DFQATT, SNEGSKA (reference sequence). The CDR3 consists of 15 residues. CDR3 protein: CSARGGGTGRTGAFF. CDR3 nucleotides: TGCAGTGCTAGAGGGGGCGGGACAGGGAGAACTGGAGCTTTCTTT.

The chain links TRBV11-2 to TRBJ2-7; either TRBD1 or TRBD2 may supply D (5 bases each). This CDR3 is built from 12 residues. Looked up from germline, CDR1 is SGHAT and CDR2 is FQNNGV. Trimming removed 5 bases at V and 6 bases at J, with 11 bases between. The CDR3 region has the DNA TGTGCCAGCAGCGCCAGTGGGGGCGAGCAGTACTTC. It yields the protein CASSASGGEQYF.

A remark on this clonotype: Given a much more abundant clone one base away, this may be a read error. The rearrangement joins TRBV20-1 to TRBJ2-1, with TRBD1 as a possible D gene (6 bases). V shed 8 bases and J shed 1 base, with 12 bases lying between them. The germline V gene has CDR1 DFQATT and CDR2 SNEGSKA (reference sequence). The CDR3 totals 13 residues. CDR3 in amino acids: CSLRGWSYNEQFF. The CDR3 DNA reads as TGCAGTTTAAGGGGGTGGTCCTACAATGAGCAGTTCTTC.

Concerning this clonotype: A much larger clone sits a single nucleotide away, making a read error possible. V usage is TRBV6-5 and J usage is TRBJ2-1; D remains unclear. The germline V gene encodes CDR1 MNHEY and CDR2 SVGAGI. CDR3 length equals 12 residues. DNA for the CDR3: TGTGATTCGCAAACGGCCTACGGTGAGCAGTTCTTC. Protein sequence: CDSQTAYGEQFF.

Regarding this clonotype: No conserved phenylalanine or tryptophan ends this CDR3, so it is likely a read error. The chain combines TRBV28 with TRBJ2-7, with D unclear. Between the trimmed V and J ends, which lost 6 bases and 0 bases, there was a span of 9 bases. The CDR3 extends over 13 amino acids. Germline-derived CDR1 and CDR2 are MDHEN and SYDVKM. CDR3 nucleotide sequence: TGTGCCAGCAGAGTACCAAGCTCCTACGAGCAGTACTCC. Translating gives CASRVPSSYEQYS.

In regard to this clonotype: The CDR3 ends on some other residue instead of the conserved phenylalanine or tryptophan, so this is likely a read error. The J gene is TRBJ2-1, the V gene TRBV11-2; D is unresolved. CDR3 length: 13 amino acids. CDR1 and CDR2 (germline): SGHAT, FQNNGV. CDR3: CANSFTFNNEQFS. As DNA, the CDR3 is TGTGCCAACAGCTTTACCTTTAACAATGAGCAGTTCTCC.

In the case of this clonotype: The junction shows a germline mismatch at one end, possibly a read error. CDR3 coding DNA: TGTGCCAGCAGTTTAAGATTAAGCACAAATACGCAGTATTTT. This gives the protein CASSLRLSTNTQYF. V and J are TRBV12-3 or TRBV12-4 and TRBJ2-3; D not resolved. The CDR3 loop spans 14 amino acids.

A few counts support this clonotype. This may be a read error, as it is one base from a much larger clone. This chain connects TRBV11-1 to TRBJ1-2; 9 nucleotides agree with TRBD1. This CDR3 region has 16 residues. Germline values: CDR1 SGHAT, CDR2 FQDESV (reference sequence). Trimming took 4 bases from V and 6 from J; bases not matched to a gene: 12. CDR3 protein: CASSSRDREMNDGYTF. CDR3 nucleotide sequence: TGTGCCAGCAGCTCGCGGGACAGGGAAATGAATGATGGCTACACCTTC. The full variable domain, with the rest looked up from reference TRBV11-1 and TRBJ1-2, is EAEVAQSPRYKITEKSQAVAFWCDPISGHATLYWYRQILGQGPELLVQFQDESVVDDSQLPKDRFSAERLKGVDSTLKIQPAELGDSAMYLCASSSRDREMNDGYTFGSGTRLTVV.